This T cell receptor beta chain was sequenced in a study of blood T cell repertoires in COVID-19. Method: immunoSEQ multiplex PCR; TCRdb's copy keeps in-frame clones and lacks some. The sample consists of nearly 400,000 clones, 89% of them appearing once. CDR1 and CDR2 from the germline V gene are GTSNPN and SVGIG (reference sequence). This CDR3 has 14 amino acids. Trimming shortened V by 4 bases and J by 8 bases, and 20 bases separated the two germline ends. This receptor was taken from a woman in her thirties who had recovered from COVID-19. The chain couples TRBV30 to TRBJ1-2, with a possible D match to TRBD1 (5 bases). The sample consisted of PBMCs or T cells enriched from blood (not recorded which). The CDR3 DNA is TGTGCCTGGAACGTGCCAGCGGGGGTACGGGGCTACACCTTC. Translation gives CAWNVPAGVRGYTF. The entire variable domain, with the rest obtained from reference TRBV30 and TRBJ1-2, is as follows: SQTIHQWPATLVQPVGSPLSLECTVEGTSNPNLYWYRQAAGRGLQLLFYSVGIGQISSEVPQNLSASRPQDRQFILSSKKLLLSDSGFYLCAWNVPAGVRGYTFGSGTRLTVV.